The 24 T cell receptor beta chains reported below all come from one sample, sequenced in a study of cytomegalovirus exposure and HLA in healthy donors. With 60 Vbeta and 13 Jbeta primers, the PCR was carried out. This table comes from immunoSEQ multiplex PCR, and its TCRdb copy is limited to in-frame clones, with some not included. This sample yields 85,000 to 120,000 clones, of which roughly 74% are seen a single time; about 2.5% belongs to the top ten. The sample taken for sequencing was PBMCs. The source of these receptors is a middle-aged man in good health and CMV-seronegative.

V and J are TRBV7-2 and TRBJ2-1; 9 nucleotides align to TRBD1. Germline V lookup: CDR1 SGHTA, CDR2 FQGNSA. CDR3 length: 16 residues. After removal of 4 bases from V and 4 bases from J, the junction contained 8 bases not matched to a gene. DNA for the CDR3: TGTGCCAGCAGCTCCTCCGGGACAGGGTGGTACAATGAGCAGTTCTTC. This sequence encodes CASSSSGTGWYNEQFF. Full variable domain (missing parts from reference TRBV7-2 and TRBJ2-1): GAGVSQSPSNKVTEKGKDVELRCDPISGHTALYWYRQSLGQGLEFLIYFQGNSAPDKSGLPSDRFSAERTGGSVSTLTIQRTQQEDSAVYLCASSSSGTGWYNEQFFGPGTRLTVL.

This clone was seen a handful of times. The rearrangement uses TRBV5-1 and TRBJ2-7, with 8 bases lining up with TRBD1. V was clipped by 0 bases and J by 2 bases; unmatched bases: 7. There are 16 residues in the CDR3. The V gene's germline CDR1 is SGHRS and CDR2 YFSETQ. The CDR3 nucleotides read TGCGCCAGCAGCTTGGCCCGGGACAGGATAACCTACGAGCAGTACTTC. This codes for CASSLARDRITYEQYF.

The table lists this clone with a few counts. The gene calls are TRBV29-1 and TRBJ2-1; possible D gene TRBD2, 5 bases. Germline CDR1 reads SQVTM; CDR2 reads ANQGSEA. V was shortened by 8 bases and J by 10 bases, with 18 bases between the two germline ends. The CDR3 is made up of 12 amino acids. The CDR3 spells CSTEGAFGEQFF. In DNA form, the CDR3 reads TGCAGCACCGAGGGCGCCTTCGGGGAGCAGTTCTTC.

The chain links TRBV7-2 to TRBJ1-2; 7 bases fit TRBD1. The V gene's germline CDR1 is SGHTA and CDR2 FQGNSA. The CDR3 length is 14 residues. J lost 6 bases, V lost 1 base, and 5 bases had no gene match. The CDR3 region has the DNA TGTGCCAGCAGCTTAGTGCTCAGGGGGGATGGCTACACCTTC. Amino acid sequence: CASSLVLRGDGYTF.

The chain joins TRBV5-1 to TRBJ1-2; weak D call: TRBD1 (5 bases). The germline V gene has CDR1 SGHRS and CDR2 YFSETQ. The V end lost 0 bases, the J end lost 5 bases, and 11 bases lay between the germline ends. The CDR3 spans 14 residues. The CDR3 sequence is CASSLAYDSYGYTF. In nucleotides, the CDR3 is TGCGCCAGCAGCTTGGCGTATGACAGTTATGGCTACACCTTC.

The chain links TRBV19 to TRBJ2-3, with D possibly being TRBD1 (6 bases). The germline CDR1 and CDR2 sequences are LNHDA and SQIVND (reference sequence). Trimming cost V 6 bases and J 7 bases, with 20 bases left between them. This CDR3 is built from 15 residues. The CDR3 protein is CASRRTGQWRNTQYF. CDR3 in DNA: TGTGCCAGTAGACGTACTGGACAGTGGAGGAATACGCAGTATTTT.

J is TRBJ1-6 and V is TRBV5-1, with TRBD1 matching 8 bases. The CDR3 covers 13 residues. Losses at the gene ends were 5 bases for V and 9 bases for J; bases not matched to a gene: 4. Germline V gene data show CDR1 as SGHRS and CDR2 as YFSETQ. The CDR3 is CASSKDRVSPLHF. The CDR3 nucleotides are TGCGCCAGCAGTAAGGACAGGGTTTCACCCCTCCACTTT.

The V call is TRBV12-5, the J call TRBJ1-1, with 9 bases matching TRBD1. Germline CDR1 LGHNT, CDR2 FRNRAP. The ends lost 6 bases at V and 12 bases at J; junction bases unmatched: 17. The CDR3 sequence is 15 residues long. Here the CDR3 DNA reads TGTGCTAGTGGACCGGACAGGGGAATCCCGTCGGGGACTTTCTTT. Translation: CASGPDRGIPSGTFF.

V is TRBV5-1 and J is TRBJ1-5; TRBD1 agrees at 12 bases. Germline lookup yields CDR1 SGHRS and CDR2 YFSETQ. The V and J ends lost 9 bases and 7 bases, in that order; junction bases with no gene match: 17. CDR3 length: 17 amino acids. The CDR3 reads CATSLALGQGARQPQHF. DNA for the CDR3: TGCGCCACTTCCCTGGCTCTGGGACAGGGGGCACGGCAGCCCCAGCATTTT. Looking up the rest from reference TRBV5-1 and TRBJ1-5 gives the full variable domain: KAGVTQTPRYLIKTRGQQVTLSCSPISGHRSVSWYQQTPGQGLQFLFEYFSETQRNKGNFPGRFSGRQFSNSRSEMNVSTLELGDSALYLCATSLALGQGARQPQHFGDGTRLSIL.

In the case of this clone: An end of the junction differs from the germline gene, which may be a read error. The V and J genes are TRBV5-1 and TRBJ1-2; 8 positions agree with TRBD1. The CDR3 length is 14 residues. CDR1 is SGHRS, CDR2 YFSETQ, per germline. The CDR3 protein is CASSSWTGKDPHIF. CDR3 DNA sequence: TGCGCCAGCAGCTCTTGGACAGGGAAGGATCCACACATATTC.

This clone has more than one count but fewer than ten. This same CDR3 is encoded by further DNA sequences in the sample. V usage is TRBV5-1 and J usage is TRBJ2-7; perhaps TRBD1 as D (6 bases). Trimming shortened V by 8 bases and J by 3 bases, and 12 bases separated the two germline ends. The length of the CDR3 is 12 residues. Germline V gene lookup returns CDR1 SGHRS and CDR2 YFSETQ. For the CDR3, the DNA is TGCGCCAGTACAGGGTACGGCTACGAGCAGTACTTC. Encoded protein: CASTGYGYEQYF.

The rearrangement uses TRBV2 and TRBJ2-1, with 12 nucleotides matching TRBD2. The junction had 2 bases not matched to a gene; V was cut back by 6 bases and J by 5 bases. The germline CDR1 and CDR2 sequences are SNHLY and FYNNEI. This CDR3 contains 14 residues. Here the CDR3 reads CASRTSGGNNEQFF. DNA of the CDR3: TGTGCCAGCAGAACTAGCGGGGGGAACAATGAGCAGTTCTTC. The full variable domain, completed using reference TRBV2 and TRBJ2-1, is EPEVTQTPSHQVTQMGQEVILRCVPISNHLYFYWYRQILGQKVEFLVSFYNNEISEKSEIFDDQFSVERPDGSNFTLKIRSTKLEDSAMYFCASRTSGGNNEQFFGPGTRLTVL.

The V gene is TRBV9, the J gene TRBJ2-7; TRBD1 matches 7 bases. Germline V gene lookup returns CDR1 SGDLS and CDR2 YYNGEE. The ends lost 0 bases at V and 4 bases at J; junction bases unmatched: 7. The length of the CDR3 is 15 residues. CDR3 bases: TGTGCCAGCAGCGTAGGTCAAGGGGGCGGATACGAGCAGTACTTC. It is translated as CASSVGQGGGYEQYF.

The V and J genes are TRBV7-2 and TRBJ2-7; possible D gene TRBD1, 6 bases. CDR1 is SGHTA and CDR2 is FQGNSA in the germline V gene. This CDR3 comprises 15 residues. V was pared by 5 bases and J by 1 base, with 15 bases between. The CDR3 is CASSPQTQGSYEQYF. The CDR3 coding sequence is TGTGCCAGCAGCCCCCAGACCCAGGGGTCCTACGAGCAGTACTTC.

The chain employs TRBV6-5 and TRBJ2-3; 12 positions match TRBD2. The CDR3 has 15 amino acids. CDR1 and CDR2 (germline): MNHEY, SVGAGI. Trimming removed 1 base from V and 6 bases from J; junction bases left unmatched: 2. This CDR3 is CASSYFGTSGDTQYF. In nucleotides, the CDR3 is TGTGCCAGCAGTTACTTTGGGACTAGCGGGGATACGCAGTATTTT.

As DNA, the CDR3 is TGTGCCAGCAGCCCGCAGGGAAGCGCCGGGGAGCTGTTTTTT. Amino acids: CASSPQGSAGELFF. The chain links TRBV6-5 to TRBJ2-2; D possibly corresponds to TRBD1 (5 bases). The V gene lost 6 bases and the J gene lost 6 bases, with 14 bases spanning the gap. The CDR3 covers 14 residues. Germline V gene sequence: CDR1 MNHEY, CDR2 SVGAGI.

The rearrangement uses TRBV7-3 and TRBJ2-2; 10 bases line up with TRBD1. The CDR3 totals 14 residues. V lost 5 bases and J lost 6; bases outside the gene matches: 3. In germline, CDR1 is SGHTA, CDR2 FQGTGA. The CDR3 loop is CASSPTGGPGELFF. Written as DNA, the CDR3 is TGTGCCAGCAGCCCGACAGGGGGCCCCGGGGAGCTGTTTTTT.

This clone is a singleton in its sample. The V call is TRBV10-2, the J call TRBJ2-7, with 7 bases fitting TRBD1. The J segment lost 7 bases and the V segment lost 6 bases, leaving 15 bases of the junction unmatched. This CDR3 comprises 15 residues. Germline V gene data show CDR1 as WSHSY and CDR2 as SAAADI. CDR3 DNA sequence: TGCGCCAGCAGAGGCCCGGGACAGAGGTTGGGGGAGCAGTACTTC. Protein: CASRGPGQRLGEQYF.

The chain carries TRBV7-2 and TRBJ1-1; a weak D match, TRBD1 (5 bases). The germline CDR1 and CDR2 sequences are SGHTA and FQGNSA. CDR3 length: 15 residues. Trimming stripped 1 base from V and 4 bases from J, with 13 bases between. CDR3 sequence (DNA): TGTGCCAGCAGCTTAGGGGGGGGGTTGGGCACTGAAGCTTTCTTT. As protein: CASSLGGGLGTEAFF.

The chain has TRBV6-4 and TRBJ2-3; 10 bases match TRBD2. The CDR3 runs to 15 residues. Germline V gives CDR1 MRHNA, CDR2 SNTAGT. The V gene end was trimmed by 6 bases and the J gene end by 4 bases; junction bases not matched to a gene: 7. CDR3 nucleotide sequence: TGTGCCAGCAGGGATACTAGCGGGGCGGCAGATACGCAGTATTTT. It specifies CASRDTSGAADTQYF.

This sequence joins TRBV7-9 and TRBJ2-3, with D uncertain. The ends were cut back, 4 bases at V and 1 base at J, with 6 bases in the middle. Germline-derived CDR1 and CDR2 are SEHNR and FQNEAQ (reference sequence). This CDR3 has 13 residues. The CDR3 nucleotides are TGTGCCAGCAGCTATCCGGGCACAGATACGCAGTATTTT. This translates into CASSYPGTDTQYF. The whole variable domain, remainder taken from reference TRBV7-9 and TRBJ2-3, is DTGVSQNPRHKITKRGQNVTFRCDPISEHNRLYWYRQTLGQGPEFLTYFQNEAQLEKSRLLSDRFSAERPKGSFSTLEIQRTEQGDSAMYLCASSYPGTDTQYFGPGTRLTVL.

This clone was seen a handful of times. Written as DNA, the CDR3 is TGTGCCAGCAGTGAACTACAGGGGAACACTGAAGCTTTCTTT. Translated, it gives CASSELQGNTEAFF. The chain links TRBV6-5 to TRBJ1-1; D perhaps matches TRBD1 (6 bases). The CDR3 totals 14 residues. CDR1 and CDR2 from the germline V gene are MNHEY and SVGAGI. Trimming took 5 bases from V and 1 from J, leaving 11 bases between them.

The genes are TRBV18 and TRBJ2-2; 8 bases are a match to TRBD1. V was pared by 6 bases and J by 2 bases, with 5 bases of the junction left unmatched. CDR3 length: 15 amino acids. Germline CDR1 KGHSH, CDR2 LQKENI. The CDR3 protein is CASSSDRGNTGELFF. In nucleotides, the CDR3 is TGTGCCAGCTCGTCCGACAGGGGTAACACCGGGGAGCTGTTTTTT.

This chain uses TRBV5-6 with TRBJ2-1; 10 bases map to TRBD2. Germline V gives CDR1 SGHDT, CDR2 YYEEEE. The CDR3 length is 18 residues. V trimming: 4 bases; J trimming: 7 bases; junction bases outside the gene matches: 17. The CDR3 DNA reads TGTGCCAGCAGCCCAATTTTCTCCTCAGCGGGGGGGCGAAATGAGCAGTTCTTC. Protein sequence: CASSPIFSSAGGRNEQFF.